What follows are 28 T cell receptor beta chains derived from one specimen sequenced in a study of blood T cell repertoires in COVID-19. Profiling relied on immunoSEQ multiplex PCR, and the TCRdb table lists in-frame clones only, not all of them. The table records 200,000 to 250,000 clones, around 85% of them present only once. The sequenced material came from PBMCs or T cells enriched from blood (not recorded which). The source of these receptors is a middle-aged man who had recovered from COVID-19.

This clone was seen a handful of times. V gene TRBV7-6 combines with J gene TRBJ2-7, with TRBD1 as a possible D gene (6 bases). Germline loops: CDR1 SGHVS, CDR2 FNYEAQ. This CDR3 region has 16 residues. V was clipped by 1 base and J by 1 base, with 14 bases between them. CDR3 loop: CASSLEAGAKSYEQYF. CDR3 DNA: TGTGCCAGCAGCTTAGAGGCAGGGGCCAAATCCTACGAGCAGTACTTC.

This rearrangement joins TRBV4-3 to TRBJ2-7; possible D gene TRBD1, 6 bases. Deletions cut 0 bases from V and 0 bases from J, with 15 bases between. CDR1 and CDR2 (germline): LGHNA, YSLEER. The CDR3 has 17 residues. CDR3 DNA sequence: TGCGCCAGCAGCCAAGAAGCCGTAGGGGACAACTCCTACGAGCAGTACTTC. This encodes CASSQEAVGDNSYEQYF.

The chain combines TRBV3-1 (or the pseudogene TRBV3-2) with TRBJ2-1, with D perhaps matching TRBD1 (5 bases). V lost 1 base to trimming and J lost 5 bases, with 6 bases between them. The CDR3 covers 13 residues. Germline V gene data show CDR1 as LGHDT and CDR2 as YNNKEL (reference sequence). CDR3 region: CASSQVGDNEQFF. The CDR3 coding sequence is TGTGCCAGCAGCCAAGTAGGGGACAATGAGCAGTTCTTC.

This chain joins TRBV5-4 and TRBJ2-7, with D tentatively TRBD1 (6 bases). The CDR3 totals 15 residues. CDR1 is SGHNT and CDR2 is YYREEE in the germline V gene (reference sequence). V lost 3 bases to trimming and J lost 6 bases, with 19 bases between them. CDR3 DNA: TGTGCCAGCAGCTCTGACGGGACACCCATAGGCGAGCAGTACTTC. It codes for CASSSDGTPIGEQYF. Supplemented by reference TRBV5-4 and TRBJ2-7, the full variable domain reads ETGVTQSPTHLIKTRGQQVTLRCSSQSGHNTVSWYQQALGQGPQFIFQYYREEENGRGNFPPRFSGLQFPNYSSELNVNALELDDSALYLCASSSDGTPIGEQYFGPGTRLTVT.

This clone was seen only once. V usage is TRBV4-1 and J usage is TRBJ2-7; TRBD2 agrees at 10 bases. V lost 4 bases and J lost 1; bases outside the gene matches: 7. CDR3 length: 16 residues. Germline V gene data show CDR1 as MGHRA and CDR2 as YSYEKL. The CDR3 sequence: CASSRTQREGSYEQYF. DNA of the CDR3: TGCGCCAGCAGCCGAACCCAGCGGGAGGGGTCCTACGAGCAGTACTTC.

By share of the sample, this clone is medium-sized. The chain carries TRBV19 and TRBJ1-2, with 10 bases aligning to TRBD1. Germline V lookup: CDR1 LNHDA, CDR2 SQIVND (reference sequence). The CDR3 runs 15 residues. The J segment lost 4 bases and the V segment lost 5 bases, leaving 7 bases of the junction unmatched. The CDR3 nucleotides are TGTGCCAGTAGTGTTACCGGGACAGGGGCCTATGGCTACACCTTC. It codes for CASSVTGTGAYGYTF.

V usage is TRBV5-1 and J usage is TRBJ2-1; D unresolved. This CDR3 is built from 15 residues. In germline, CDR1 is SGHRS, CDR2 YFSETQ. V was pared by 7 bases and J by 0 bases, with 14 bases between. CDR3 in amino acids: CASGPLAFSYNEQFF. DNA of the CDR3: TGCGCCAGCGGTCCTTTAGCCTTCTCCTACAATGAGCAGTTCTTC. Complete variable domain (other parts from reference TRBV5-1 and TRBJ2-1): KAGVTQTPRYLIKTRGQQVTLSCSPISGHRSVSWYQQTPGQGLQFLFEYFSETQRNKGNFPGRFSGRQFSNSRSEMNVSTLELGDSALYLCASGPLAFSYNEQFFGPGTRLTVL.

The chain links TRBV2 to TRBJ1-5, with 9 bases lining up with TRBD1. The junction had 8 bases not matched to a gene; V was cut back by 2 bases and J by 6 bases. Per the germline V gene, CDR1 is SNHLY and CDR2 is FYNNEI. This CDR3 is 16 amino acids long. CDR3 loop: CASSELGTGFSQPQHF. In DNA, the CDR3 is TGTGCCAGCAGTGAATTGGGGACAGGGTTCAGTCAGCCCCAGCATTTT.

The rearrangement joins TRBV7-2 to TRBJ2-5, with D perhaps TRBD2 (5 bases). V dropped 4 bases and J dropped 10 bases, with 16 bases sitting between them. Germline V CDR1 and CDR2: SGHTA, FQGNSA. The CDR3 spans 13 residues. The CDR3 sequence is CASSSLSALSQYF. The DNA for the CDR3 is TGTGCCAGCAGCTCCCTTAGCGCCCTTAGCCAGTACTTC.

CDR3 DNA: TGTGCCAGCAGCTTCGACAGGGGAACCTACAATGAGCAGTTCTTC. Its protein is CASSFDRGTYNEQFF. The gene calls are TRBV7-3 and TRBJ2-1; 8 nucleotides match TRBD1. The germline CDR1 and CDR2 sequences are SGHTA and FQGTGA. The CDR3 runs 15 residues. V trimming: 3 bases; J trimming: 2 bases; junction bases outside the gene matches: 3.

The J gene is TRBJ1-1, the V gene TRBV7-2; 9 bases agree with TRBD1. The CDR3 runs to 16 residues. The V gene's germline CDR1 is SGHTA and CDR2 FQGNSA. V gave up 0 bases and J gave up 0 bases; unmatched junction bases: 2. The CDR3 protein is CASSLAGQGMNTEAFF. The CDR3 nucleotides read TGTGCCAGCAGCTTAGCGGGACAGGGTATGAACACTGAAGCTTTCTTT.

The chain carries TRBV15 and TRBJ2-3, with D perhaps matching TRBD2 (7 bases). Germline V gives CDR1 LNHNV, CDR2 YYDKDF (reference sequence). Trimming removed 3 bases at V and 3 bases at J, with 19 bases between. This CDR3 is 17 amino acids long. The CDR3 DNA reads TGTGCCACCAGCAGTCCCACAGGGAGGGGAGGGACAGATACGCAGTATTTT. Protein: CATSSPTGRGGTDTQYF.

V usage is TRBV30 and J usage is TRBJ2-7; the D gene is possibly TRBD1 (5 bases). Between the trimmed V and J ends, which lost 0 bases and 6 bases, there was a span of 18 bases. This CDR3 spans 15 amino acids. Germline values: CDR1 GTSNPN, CDR2 SVGIG (reference sequence). The CDR3: CAWSVGGQAFFEQYF. For the CDR3, the DNA is TGTGCCTGGAGTGTAGGTGGACAAGCGTTTTTCGAGCAGTACTTC. The full variable domain, its missing parts supplied by reference TRBV30 and TRBJ2-7, is SQTIHQWPATLVQPVGSPLSLECTVEGTSNPNLYWYRQAAGRGLQLLFYSVGIGQISSEVPQNLSASRPQDRQFILSSKKLLLSDSGFYLCAWSVGGQAFFEQYFGPGTRLTVT.

The gene calls are TRBV20-1 and TRBJ2-7, with D unresolved. The V and J ends lost 3 bases and 3 bases respectively, with 12 bases between them. The CDR3 has 13 residues. In germline, CDR1 is DFQATT, CDR2 SNEGSKA (reference sequence). The CDR3 nucleotides are TGCAGTGCTAGTCATTTTCCCAGCTACGAGCAGTACTTC. Its protein is CSASHFPSYEQYF.

The V call is TRBV24-1, the J call TRBJ2-5, with 7 bases that match TRBD1. Looked up from germline, CDR1 is KGHDR and CDR2 is SFDVKD. This CDR3 is built from 15 residues. The ends lost 1 base at V and 5 bases at J; junction bases unmatched: 6. CDR3 protein: CATSDFHRGGETQYF. The CDR3 DNA reads as TGTGCCACCAGTGATTTTCACAGGGGTGGGGAGACCCAGTACTTC.

This clone was counted a few times. The chain joins TRBV12-3 or TRBV12-4 to TRBJ1-5; D may be TRBD1 (5 bases). V lost 6 bases, J lost 7 bases, and 13 bases lay in between. The CDR3 spans 13 residues. CDR3 coding DNA: TGTGCCAGCAGGATACAGGTAGGACAGCCCCAGCATTTT. Its protein product is CASRIQVGQPQHF.

V usage is TRBV12-3 or TRBV12-4 and J usage is TRBJ1-6; D is unclear. The V end lost 3 bases, the J end lost 9 bases, and 6 bases lay between the germline ends. CDR3 length: 12 residues. The CDR3 loop reads CASSFPGSPLHF. In DNA, the CDR3 is TGTGCCAGCAGTTTTCCGGGTTCACCCCTCCACTTT.

This chain links TRBV5-1 with TRBJ1-1, with D unresolved. Germline V gene sequence: CDR1 SGHRS, CDR2 YFSETQ. The CDR3 contains 13 residues. V was cut by 2 bases and J by 2 bases, with 7 bases left in between. The CDR3 loop reads CASSLSVNTEAFF. Written as DNA, the CDR3 is TGCGCCAGCAGCTTATCCGTAAACACTGAAGCTTTCTTT.

The chain links TRBV19 to TRBJ2-2; D ambiguous. The germline V gene encodes CDR1 LNHDA and CDR2 SQIVND (reference sequence). The CDR3 totals 15 residues. V was cut by 5 bases and J by 0 bases, with 10 bases left in between. CDR3 amino acids: CASSGIASNTGELFF. The CDR3 DNA follows: TGTGCCAGTAGTGGCATAGCCTCGAACACCGGGGAGCTGTTTTTT.

The V call is TRBV5-1, the J call TRBJ1-5; D gene ambiguous. Germline V CDR1 and CDR2: SGHRS, YFSETQ. The V end lost 0 bases, the J end lost 7 bases, and 8 bases lay between the germline ends. This CDR3 has 13 residues. The CDR3: CASSLAEDQPQHF. CDR3 coding DNA: TGCGCCAGCAGCTTGGCGGAGGACCAGCCCCAGCATTTT. The variable domain in full, with the rest retrieved from reference TRBV5-1 and TRBJ1-5, is KAGVTQTPRYLIKTRGQQVTLSCSPISGHRSVSWYQQTPGQGLQFLFEYFSETQRNKGNFPGRFSGRQFSNSRSEMNVSTLELGDSALYLCASSLAEDQPQHFGDGTRLSIL.

The rearrangement uses TRBV19 and TRBJ1-1; TRBD1 agrees at 10 bases. V gave up 10 bases and J gave up 0 bases; unmatched junction bases: 8. The CDR3 runs to 15 residues. Germline V gene lookup returns CDR1 LNHDA and CDR2 SQIVND (reference sequence). CDR3 sequence (DNA): TGTGCCACTCAGACAGGGGGCTCGATGAACACTGAAGCTTTCTTT. It encodes CATQTGGSMNTEAFF.

The V call is TRBV11-3, the J call TRBJ2-3, with 8 bases identical to TRBD2. The CDR3 covers 17 residues. Germline lookup yields CDR1 SGHNT and CDR2 YENEEA. The trim removed 2 bases at V and 2 bases at J, leaving 9 bases unmatched. The CDR3 DNA is TGTGCCAGCAGCTTAAGGGTCTTCGGGGGGGACACAGATACGCAGTATTTT. Its protein product is CASSLRVFGGDTDTQYF.

The chain combines TRBV15 with TRBJ1-2; TRBD1 might be the D (6 bases). V was cut by 5 bases and J by 2 bases, with 6 bases left in between. The germline CDR1 and CDR2 sequences are LNHNV and YYDKDF (reference sequence). CDR3 size: 12 residues. The CDR3 nucleotides are TGTGCCACCAGCCAGGGGAACTATGGCTACACCTTC. It is translated as CATSQGNYGYTF.

Written as DNA, the CDR3 is TGTGCCAGCTCACCAAGGGACTTAGCGGGAGGGCCCAGAGAGACCCAGTACTTC. The encoded protein is CASSPRDLAGGPRETQYF. The rearrangement joins TRBV18 to TRBJ2-5, with 11 positions matching TRBD2. Germline-derived CDR1 and CDR2 are KGHSH and LQKENI. The CDR3 length is 18 residues. Trimming removed 2 bases from V and 4 bases from J; junction bases left unmatched: 12.

In DNA, the CDR3 is TGCGCCAGCATTGATGGACTAGCATTGGGAGATACGCAGTATTTT. Its protein product is CASIDGLALGDTQYF. J is TRBJ2-3 and V is TRBV5-1; TRBD2 aligns across 8 bases. With V trimmed by 6 bases and J by 5 bases, 11 bases remained unmatched. The CDR3 runs 15 residues. From germline, CDR1 is SGHRS and CDR2 YFSETQ.

The chain combines TRBV11-2 with TRBJ2-5; D is possibly TRBD2 (6 bases). The V gene lost 8 bases and the J gene lost 2 bases, with 15 bases spanning the gap. Germline CDR1 and CDR2: SGHAT and FQNNGV. This CDR3 region has 14 residues. Here the CDR3 DNA reads TGTGCCAGCCGCGCGGGACCGGCTCAAGAGACCCAGTACTTC. Translation gives CASRAGPAQETQYF.

V usage is TRBV7-8 and J usage is TRBJ2-1; the match to TRBD2 covers 7 bases. V shed 4 bases and J 10 bases; nucleotides not matched to a gene: 4. Germline V gene data show CDR1 as SGHVS and CDR2 as FQNEAQ. The CDR3 has 12 residues. The CDR3 nucleotides read TGTGCCAGCAGCTCCGGGGGGATGGAGCAGTTCTTC. Encoded protein: CASSSGGMEQFF.

The rearrangement joins TRBV18 to TRBJ1-2; D possibly corresponds to TRBD1 (6 bases). Trimming took 2 bases from V and 4 from J, leaving 8 bases between them. Germline assignment: CDR1 KGHSH and CDR2 LQKENI. This CDR3 is built from 13 residues. This CDR3 reads CASSPGGGYGYTF. The CDR3 DNA reads TGTGCCAGCTCACCAGGGGGCGGCTATGGCTACACCTTC.